The 23 T cell receptor beta chains below all came from one sample that was sequenced in a study of T cell responses to AZD1222 COVID-19 vaccine. Profiled with immunoSEQ multiplex PCR; TCRdb holds only in-frame clones, not every one. The table lists 70,000 to 95,000 clones, roughly 90% of them singletons. Here the sequenced sample was peripheral blood, taken 28 days after the second AZD1222 dose. The receptors originated from an adult who received the AZD1222 COVID-19 vaccine.

The V gene is TRBV30, the J gene TRBJ2-3; perhaps TRBD2 as D (6 bases). Trimming took off 6 bases at V and 0 bases at J, with 16 bases between the two ends. CDR3 size: 15 residues. Germline V gene data show CDR1 as GTSNPN and CDR2 as SVGIG (reference sequence). DNA for the CDR3: TGTGCCTGTTTTGTATTGGAGGGAAGCACAGATACGCAGTATTTT. Protein sequence: CACFVLEGSTDTQYF.

The rearrangement joins TRBV27 to TRBJ1-5; D not certain. Trimming shortened V by 2 bases and J by 6 bases, and 14 bases separated the two germline ends. The germline V gene encodes CDR1 MNHEY and CDR2 SMNVEV (reference sequence). This CDR3 region has 15 residues. The CDR3 region is CASSLNPLYAQPQHF. CDR3 sequence (DNA): TGTGCCAGCAGTTTAAATCCCCTCTATGCTCAGCCCCAGCATTTT.

The table lists this clone with a count of one. The rearrangement links TRBV19 to TRBJ2-5, with D possibly being TRBD1 (6 bases). V lost 5 bases, J lost 4 bases, and 23 bases lay in between. The CDR3 runs 17 residues. Germline lookup yields CDR1 LNHDA and CDR2 SQIVND (reference sequence). The CDR3 reads CASSHKTGPLRGETQYF. CDR3 nucleotides: TGTGCCAGTAGTCACAAGACAGGCCCACTGCGCGGAGAGACCCAGTACTTC. The whole variable domain, filled in from reference TRBV19 and TRBJ2-5, reads DGGITQSPKYLFRKEGQNVTLSCEQNLNHDAMYWYRQDPGQGLRLIYYSQIVNDFQKGDIAEGYSVSREKKESFPLTVTSAQKNPTAFYLCASSHKTGPLRGETQYFGPGTRLLVL.

The rearrangement joins TRBV5-1 to TRBJ2-7; D is unresolved. The germline gives CDR1 SGHRS, CDR2 YFSETQ. The CDR3 is 14 amino acids. V shed 4 bases and J shed 2 bases, with 13 bases lying between them. The CDR3 nucleotides are TGCGCCAGCAGCGGCCCTGACGAAACCTACGAGCAGTACTTC. This encodes CASSGPDETYEQYF.

This chain connects TRBV28 to TRBJ1-4; the match to TRBD1 covers 8 bases. The CDR3 totals 15 residues. Germline CDR1 MDHEN, CDR2 SYDVKM. Trimming took 6 bases from V and 5 from J; bases not matched to a gene: 8. The CDR3 DNA is TGTGCCAGCAGCCCATCGACAGGGGCGAATGAAAAACTGTTTTTT. It is translated as CASSPSTGANEKLFF.

CDR3 bases: TGTGCCAGCAGCTTCGGGACCGCGATGAACACTGAAGCTTTCTTT. It translates to CASSFGTAMNTEAFF. This sequence joins TRBV3-1 (or the pseudogene TRBV3-2) and TRBJ1-1; possibly TRBD1 for D (5 bases). V lost 5 bases and J lost 0, with 13 bases in between. The CDR3 is 15 amino acids. Germline V gene data show CDR1 as LGHDT and CDR2 as YNNKEL (reference sequence).

A single count supports this clone. The V and J genes are TRBV5-4 and TRBJ1-4, with TRBD1 as a possible D gene (6 bases). V was clipped by 1 base and J by 5 bases, with 12 bases between them. This CDR3 is built from 15 residues. Germline V CDR1 and CDR2: SGHNT, YYREEE (reference sequence). CDR3 bases: TGTGCCAGCAGCTTGACAGGGAACCCCAATGAAAAACTGTTTTTT. This sequence encodes CASSLTGNPNEKLFF.

The rearrangement joins TRBV4-1 to TRBJ1-6; D remains unclear. The germline V and J ends were trimmed by 0 bases and 6 bases, with 21 bases remaining between them. Germline assignment: CDR1 MGHRA and CDR2 YSYEKL. The CDR3 runs 19 residues. CDR3 DNA: TGCGCCAGCAGCCAAGAAAAATCTAAATTGGGCAGTGGTAATTCACCCCTCCACTTT. Translated, it gives CASSQEKSKLGSGNSPLHF.

The genes are TRBV11-1 and TRBJ2-5; TRBD1 might be the D (5 bases). This CDR3 has 13 amino acids. Trimming shortened V by 1 base and J by 6 bases, and 9 bases separated the two germline ends. In germline, CDR1 is SGHAT, CDR2 FQDESV (reference sequence). Here the CDR3 reads CASSLDRYKTQYF. CDR3 nucleotide sequence: TGTGCCAGCAGCTTAGACAGGTACAAGACCCAGTACTTC.

This chain joins TRBV25-1 and TRBJ2-5; TRBD2 matches 10 bases. CDR3 length equals 18 residues. Germline V gene data show CDR1 as MGHDK and CDR2 as SYGVNS. The CDR3 DNA reads as TGTGTCCCCCGATTATATTGTCTAGCGGGGGCCCCGGGGGAGACCCAGTACTTC. Translating it yields CVPRLYCLAGAPGETQYF. Based on the CDR3 plus reference TRBV25-1 and TRBJ2-5, the full variable domain is EADIYQTPRYLVIGTGKKITLECSQTMGHDKMYWYQQDPGMELHLIHYSYGVNSTEKGDLSSESTVSRIRTEHFPLTLESARPSHTSQYLCVPRLYCLAGAPGETQYFGPGTRLLVL.

V is TRBV3-1 (or the pseudogene TRBV3-2) and J is TRBJ2-1, with D maybe TRBD1 (5 bases). Germline V CDR1 and CDR2: LGHDT, YNNKEL (reference sequence). The V and J ends lost 4 bases and 3 bases respectively, with 16 bases between them. The CDR3 has 16 amino acids. The CDR3 region is CASSPRWGNYYNEQFF. The CDR3 DNA reads as TGTGCCAGCAGCCCCCGCTGGGGCAACTACTACAATGAGCAGTTCTTC.

V usage is TRBV6-5 and J usage is TRBJ2-7, with a tentative D call TRBD1 (6 bases). Looked up from germline, CDR1 is MNHEY and CDR2 is SVGAGI. V gave up 6 bases and J gave up 2 bases, with 17 bases separating them. The CDR3 runs 15 residues. DNA for the CDR3: TGTGCCAGCAGCTTTATGAACAGGGTAACCTACGAGCAGTACTTC. Translated, it gives CASSFMNRVTYEQYF.

This sequence joins TRBV9 and TRBJ2-7, with D possibly being TRBD1 (7 bases). This CDR3 is 14 amino acids long. Germline V CDR1 and CDR2: SGDLS, YYNGEE. The V and J ends lost 0 bases and 5 bases respectively, with 12 bases between them. This CDR3 is CASSVAGRGDEQYF. The CDR3, as DNA: TGTGCCAGCAGCGTAGCCGGCAGGGGGGACGAGCAGTACTTC.

CDR3 loop: CATRMNTEAFF. CDR3 coding DNA: TGTGCCACCCGGATGAACACTGAAGCTTTCTTT. The chain recombines TRBV28 with TRBJ1-1; D gene ambiguous. Trimming took 10 bases from V and 0 from J, leaving 6 bases between them. This CDR3 has 11 residues. Germline CDR1 is MDHEN and CDR2 is SYDVKM.

The gene calls are TRBV7-6 and TRBJ2-5; 11 nucleotides line up with TRBD2. Germline CDR1 reads SGHVS; CDR2 reads FNYEAQ. The CDR3 covers 17 residues. V lost 2 bases to trimming and J lost 2 bases; unmatched junction nucleotides: 7. CDR3 sequence (DNA): TGTGCCAGCAGCTTACTCGCTAGCGGGGGGCAACAAGAGACCCAGTACTTC. Protein product: CASSLLASGGQQETQYF.

This clone was seen a single time. The gene calls are TRBV19 and TRBJ2-2, with 8 bases matching TRBD2. The V segment lost 7 bases and the J segment 4 bases; nucleotides outside the gene matches: 11. The CDR3 covers 16 residues. Germline values: CDR1 LNHDA, CDR2 SQIVND (reference sequence). CDR3 DNA: TGTGCCAGTACCCAAACCGGGGGGGTCCTCACCGGGGAGCTGTTTTTT. Its protein is CASTQTGGVLTGELFF.

The V gene is TRBV5-8, the J gene TRBJ1-3, with D possibly TRBD1 on 6 matching bases. This CDR3 is 16 amino acids long. Trimming stripped 4 bases from V and 0 bases from J, with 14 bases between. Germline-derived CDR1 and CDR2 are SGHTS and YDEGEE. The CDR3, as DNA: TGTGCCAGCAGCGCGGGGACATCGAGCTCTGGAAACACCATATATTTT. Translated, it gives CASSAGTSSSGNTIYF.

The chain has TRBV13 and TRBJ2-1; no clear D. The CDR3 extends over 12 amino acids. Trimming shortened V by 5 bases and J by 7 bases, and 9 bases separated the two germline ends. Germline CDR1 is PRHDT and CDR2 is FYEKMQ (reference sequence). The CDR3: CASSQGRNEQFF. For the CDR3, the DNA is TGTGCCAGCAGCCAAGGTCGAAATGAGCAGTTCTTC.

J is TRBJ1-1 and V is TRBV27, with TRBD1 identical over 11 bases. With 6 bases clipped from V and 4 bases from J, the junction kept 1 base outside the gene matches. Germline-derived CDR1 and CDR2 are MNHEY and SMNVEV (reference sequence). The CDR3 is made up of 13 amino acids. The CDR3 DNA follows: TGTGCCAGCAGAGGGACAGGGGGCACTGAAGCTTTCTTT. It is translated as CASRGTGGTEAFF.

The chain employs TRBV19 and TRBJ2-1, with a possible D match to TRBD1 (5 bases). The CDR3 extends over 14 amino acids. Trimming took off 4 bases at V and 8 bases at J, with 15 bases between the two ends. Germline V lookup: CDR1 LNHDA, CDR2 SQIVND (reference sequence). The CDR3 coding sequence is TGTGCCAGTAGTAGGAATGGGGCCAGGGATGAGCAGTTCTTC. This gives the protein CASSRNGARDEQFF.

V usage is TRBV7-8 and J usage is TRBJ1-4; no reliable D call. CDR3 size: 13 residues. The germline gives CDR1 SGHVS, CDR2 FQNEAQ. V lost 4 bases, J lost 5 bases, and 8 bases lay in between. CDR3: CASSYGPNEKLFF. The CDR3 nucleotides read TGTGCCAGCAGCTATGGACCCAATGAAAAACTGTTTTTT.

The chain recombines TRBV5-1 with TRBJ2-2, with TRBD1 matching over 10 bases. The CDR3 consists of 16 residues. J gave up 1 base and V 4 bases, and 4 bases lay outside the gene matches. CDR1 is SGHRS and CDR2 is YFSETQ in the germline V gene. CDR3 DNA: TGCGCCAGCAGCCTGACAGGGGGCGGGAACACCGGGGAGCTGTTTTTT. It specifies CASSLTGGGNTGELFF.

The rearrangement uses TRBV19 and TRBJ2-7, with D tentatively TRBD1 (5 bases). V dropped 1 base and J dropped 2 bases, with 15 bases sitting between them. Germline V CDR1 and CDR2: LNHDA, SQIVND (reference sequence). The CDR3 sequence is 16 residues long. The DNA for the CDR3 is TGTGCCAGTAGTATAGTAGGGGTGCCTGCTACCTACGAGCAGTACTTC. It codes for CASSIVGVPATYEQYF.